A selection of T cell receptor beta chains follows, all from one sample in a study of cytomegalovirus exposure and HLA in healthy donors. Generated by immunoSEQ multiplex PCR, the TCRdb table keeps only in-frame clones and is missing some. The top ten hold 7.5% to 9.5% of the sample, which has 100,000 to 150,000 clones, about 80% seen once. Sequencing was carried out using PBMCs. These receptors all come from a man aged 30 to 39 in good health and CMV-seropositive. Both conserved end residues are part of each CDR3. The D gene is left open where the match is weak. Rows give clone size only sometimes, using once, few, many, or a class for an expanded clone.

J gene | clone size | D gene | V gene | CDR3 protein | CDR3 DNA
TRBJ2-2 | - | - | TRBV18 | CASSPPGLTTGELFF | TGTGCCAGCTCACCACCGGGACTCACAACCGGGGAGCTGTTTTTT
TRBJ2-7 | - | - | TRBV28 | CASSSHGTLNYEQYF | TGTGCCAGCAGTTCTCACGGGACACTTAACTACGAGCAGTACTTC
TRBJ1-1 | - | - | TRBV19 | CASSPTANTEAFF | TGTGCCAGTAGTCCTACAGCGAACACTGAAGCTTTCTTT
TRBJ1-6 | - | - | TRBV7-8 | CASSLGQVYNSPLHF | TGTGCCAGCAGCTTAGGGCAGGTTTACAATTCACCCCTCCACTTT
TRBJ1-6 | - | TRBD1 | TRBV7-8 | CASSTPDRAGSPLHF | TGTGCCAGCAGCACCCCCGACAGGGCCGGTTCACCCCTCCACTTT
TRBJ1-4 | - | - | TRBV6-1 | CASSEPSNEKLFF | TGTGCCAGCAGTGAACCGTCTAATGAAAAACTGTTTTTT
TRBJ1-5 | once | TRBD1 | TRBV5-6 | CASSPFGQGHQPQHF | TGTGCCAGCAGCCCCTTTGGACAGGGTCATCAGCCCCAGCATTTT
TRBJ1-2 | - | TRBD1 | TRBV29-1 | CSGGTGDNGYTF | TGCAGCGGGGGGACAGGGGATAATGGCTACACCTTC
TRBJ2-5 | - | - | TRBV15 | CATSRDRGETQYF | TGTGCCACCAGCAGAGATCGGGGGGAGACCCAGTACTTC
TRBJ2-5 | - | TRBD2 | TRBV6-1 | CASSEALAGNGEETQYF | TGTGCCAGCAGTGAAGCGCTAGCGGGGAATGGTGAAGAGACCCAGTACTTC
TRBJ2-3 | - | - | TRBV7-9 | CASSLLDRRQDTQYF | TGTGCCAGCAGCTTATTAGACAGGCGGCAAGATACGCAGTATTTT
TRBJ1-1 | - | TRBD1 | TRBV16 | CASSPTRQGSTEAFF | TGTGCCAGCAGCCCTACGCGACAGGGAAGTACTGAAGCTTTCTTT
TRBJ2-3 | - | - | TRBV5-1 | CASSLDWSYTQYF | TGCGCCAGCAGCTTGGACTGGAGTTATACGCAGTATTTT
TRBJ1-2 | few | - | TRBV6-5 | CASSGEFGYTF | TGTGCCAGCAGTGGAGAATTCGGCTACACCTTC
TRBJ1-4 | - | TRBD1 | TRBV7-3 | CASSPPYRDRAPGNEKLFF | TGTGCCAGCAGCCCGCCTTACCGGGACAGGGCCCCCGGGAATGAAAAACTGTTTTTT
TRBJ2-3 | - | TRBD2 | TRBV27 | CASSNTSGRTDTQYF | TGTGCCAGCAGCAACACTAGCGGGCGCACAGATACGCAGTATTTT
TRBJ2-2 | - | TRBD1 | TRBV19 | CATRTGQGSTGELFF | TGTGCCACTAGAACCGGACAGGGGAGCACCGGGGAGCTGTTTTTT
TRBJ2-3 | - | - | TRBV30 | CAWTEVSDTQYF | TGTGCCTGGACAGAAGTTTCAGATACGCAGTATTTT
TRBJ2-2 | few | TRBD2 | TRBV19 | CASSRQSGGLPGELFF | TGTGCCAGTAGCCGACAAAGCGGGGGGCTGCCCGGGGAGCTGTTTTTT
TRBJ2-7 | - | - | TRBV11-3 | CASPYYEQYF | TGTGCCAGCCCCTATTACGAGCAGTACTTC
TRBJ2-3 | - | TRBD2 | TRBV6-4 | CASSERGGGTDTQYF | TGTGCCAGCAGTGAGCGGGGGGGCGGCACAGATACGCAGTATTTT
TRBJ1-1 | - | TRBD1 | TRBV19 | CASSDRQGLGTEAFF | TGTGCCAGTAGTGACCGACAGGGATTAGGAACTGAAGCTTTCTTT
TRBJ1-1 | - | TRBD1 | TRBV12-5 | CASGGGRGMNTEAFF | TGTGCTAGTGGGGGGGGCAGGGGGATGAACACTGAAGCTTTCTTT
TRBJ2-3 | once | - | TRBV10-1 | CASSQEPSTDTQYF | TGCGCCAGTTCACAGGAACCTAGCACAGATACGCAGTATTTT
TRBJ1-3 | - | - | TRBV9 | CASSETGFRNTIYF | TGTGCCAGCAGCGAGACAGGATTTAGGAACACCATATATTTT
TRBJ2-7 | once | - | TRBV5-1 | CASSPTGTEQYF | TGCGCCAGCAGCCCTACAGGGACCGAGCAGTACTTC
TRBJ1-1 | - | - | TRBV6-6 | CASTLDTRRKYTEAFF | TGTGCCAGCACTCTGGACACCCGAAGAAAGTACACTGAAGCTTTCTTT
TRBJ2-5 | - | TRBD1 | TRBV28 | CASSFNRGETQYF | TGTGCCAGCAGTTTCAACAGGGGAGAGACCCAGTACTTC
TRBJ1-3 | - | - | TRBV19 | CASSMIRSLSGNTIYF | TGTGCCAGTAGTATGATCCGGAGCCTCTCTGGAAACACCATATATTTT
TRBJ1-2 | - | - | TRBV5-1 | CASSFGDRPGGYGYTF | TGCGCCAGCAGCTTTGGCGACAGGCCGGGTGGGTATGGCTACACCTTC
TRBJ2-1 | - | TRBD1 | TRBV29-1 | CSVTGQGEFF | TGCAGCGTAACGGGACAGGGGGAGTTCTTC
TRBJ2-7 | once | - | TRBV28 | CASTAGFDEQYF | TGTGCCAGCACAGCAGGCTTTGACGAGCAGTACTTC
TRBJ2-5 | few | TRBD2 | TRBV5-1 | CASSSGLAGGPGGGETQYF | TGCGCCAGCAGCTCCGGACTAGCGGGGGGGCCCGGTGGGGGAGAGACCCAGTACTTC
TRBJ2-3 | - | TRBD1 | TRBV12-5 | CASGDRGTDTQYF | TGTGCTAGTGGGGACAGGGGCACAGATACGCAGTATTTT
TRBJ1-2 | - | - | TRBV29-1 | CSVVRGGKTFGYTF | TGCAGCGTTGTTCGGGGAGGCAAAACTTTTGGCTACACCTTC
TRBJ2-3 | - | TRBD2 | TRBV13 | CASSQGLAGGPFRADTQYF | TGTGCCAGCAGCCAGGGACTAGCGGGGGGGCCGTTTCGTGCAGATACGCAGTATTTT
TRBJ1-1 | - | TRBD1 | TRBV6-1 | CASSKDRMNTEAFF | TGTGCCAGCAGTAAGGACAGGATGAACACTGAAGCTTTCTTT
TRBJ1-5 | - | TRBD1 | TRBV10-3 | CAIHNTIRTGNNQPQHF | TGTGCCATCCACAACACCATACGGACAGGGAACAATCAGCCCCAGCATTTT
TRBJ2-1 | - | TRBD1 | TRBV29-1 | CSSDRVSSYNEQFF | TGCAGCTCCGACAGGGTCAGCTCCTACAATGAGCAGTTCTTC
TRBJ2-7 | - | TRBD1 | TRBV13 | CASSGQASNEQYF | TGTGCCAGCAGCGGACAGGCATCCAACGAGCAGTACTTC
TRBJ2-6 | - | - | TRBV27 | CASSSRDWGKPGANVLTF | TGTGCCAGCAGTTCCAGGGATTGGGGAAAACCTGGGGCCAACGTCCTGACTTTC
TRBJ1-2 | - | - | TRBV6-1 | CASNPQGRDYGYTF | TGTGCCAGCAACCCTCAGGGGCGAGACTATGGCTACACCTTC
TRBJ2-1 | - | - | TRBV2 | CASSGELNEQFF | TGTGCCAGCAGTGGTGAACTAAATGAGCAGTTCTTC
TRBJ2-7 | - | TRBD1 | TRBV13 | CASSLTGQGIEQYF | TGTGCCAGCAGTTTAACGGGACAGGGAATCGAGCAGTACTTC
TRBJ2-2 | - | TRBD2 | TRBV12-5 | CASGLVLAGGYTGELFF | TGTGCTAGTGGTTTGGTACTGGCGGGGGGGTATACCGGGGAGCTGTTTTTT
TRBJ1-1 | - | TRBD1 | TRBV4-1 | CASSPIEFGQENTEAFF | TGCGCCAGCAGCCCGATCGAATTTGGACAGGAGAACACTGAAGCTTTCTTT
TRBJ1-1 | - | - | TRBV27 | CASSWRVNTEAFF | TGTGCCAGCAGTTGGAGGGTGAACACTGAAGCTTTCTTT
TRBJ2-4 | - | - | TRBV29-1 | CSVEGWQGSKNIQYF | TGCAGCGTTGAAGGGTGGCAGGGGTCCAAAAACATTCAGTACTTC